A single sample is the source of the 10 T cell receptor beta chains below, sequenced in a study of shared clonotypes between healthy human individuals. The assay was immunoSEQ multiplex PCR, and TCRdb's table has in-frame clones only and misses some. There are approximately 2.4 million clones in the sample; around 95% occur only once, and approximately 0.13% lies in the top ten. The sample comprised naive CD4+ T cells sorted from blood. Subset of the sample: CD45RA+ positively selected. The receptors derive from a man in his late teens or twenties in good health.

The chain employs TRBV9 and TRBJ2-3; 10 bases align to TRBD2. The CDR3 consists of 15 residues. Germline V gives CDR1 SGDLS, CDR2 YYNGEE. Trimming at V came to 6 bases and at J to 2 bases, leaving 6 bases not matched to a gene. CDR3 region: CASTKRGGITDTQYF. DNA for the CDR3: TGTGCCAGCACCAAGCGGGGGGGCATCACAGATACGCAGTATTTT.

The chain recombines TRBV6-5 with TRBJ1-6; TRBD1 aligns across 8 bases. V was pared by 0 bases and J by 9 bases, with 7 bases of the junction left unmatched. The germline V gene encodes CDR1 MNHEY and CDR2 SVGAGI. This CDR3 has 16 amino acids. CDR3 nucleotide sequence: TGTGCCAGCAGTTACTCAGGGGCAGGGGGCGTTTCACCCCTCCACTTT. It is translated as CASSYSGAGGVSPLHF.

The V and J genes are TRBV7-9 and TRBJ2-3, with 9 nucleotides matching TRBD2. The V gene end was trimmed by 3 bases and the J gene end by 3 bases; junction bases not matched to a gene: 1. Germline V gives CDR1 SEHNR, CDR2 FQNEAQ (reference sequence). The CDR3 totals 14 residues. The CDR3 DNA reads TGTGCCAGCAGCTTGCTAGCGGGAACAGATACGCAGTATTTT. It specifies CASSLLAGTDTQYF.

The table lists this clone with a few counts. The gene calls are TRBV12-5 and TRBJ2-2; the D gene is possibly TRBD2 (6 bases). In germline, CDR1 is LGHNT, CDR2 FRNRAP. V gave up 6 bases and J gave up 5 bases, with 10 bases separating them. The CDR3 consists of 13 residues. The CDR3 loop is CASGSGETGELFF. The CDR3 DNA follows: TGTGCTAGTGGCTCGGGGGAGACCGGGGAGCTGTTTTTT.

The chain is built from TRBV4-3 and TRBJ1-5, with TRBD1 as a possible D gene (6 bases). Trimming stripped 0 bases from V and 6 bases from J, with 12 bases between. The CDR3 runs 15 residues. Per the germline V gene, CDR1 is LGHNA and CDR2 is YSLEER. This CDR3 is CASSQDSGGGQPQHF. In DNA, the CDR3 is TGCGCCAGCAGCCAAGATAGCGGAGGGGGTCAGCCCCAGCATTTT.

The chain couples TRBV10-3 to TRBJ1-6; no firm D call. CDR1 and CDR2 from the germline V gene are ENHRY and SYGVKD. The CDR3 totals 20 residues. The V gene lost 4 bases and the J gene lost 6 bases, with 28 bases spanning the gap. The CDR3, as DNA: TGTGCCATCAGTGCGAACTTAGGACTCCTCCCCGGTCTTGCTAATTCACCCCTCCACTTT. The encoded protein is CAISANLGLLPGLANSPLHF.

Concerning this clone: The same CDR3 arises from other DNA sequences in this sample as well. This sequence joins TRBV9 and TRBJ2-5; 14 nucleotides align to TRBD2. The V segment lost 0 bases and the J segment 0 bases; nucleotides outside the gene matches: 1. Looked up from germline, CDR1 is SGDLS and CDR2 is YYNGEE. The CDR3 is 17 residues long. The CDR3 protein is CASSVGTSGGYQETQYF. The CDR3 DNA sequence: TGTGCCAGCAGCGTAGGGACTAGCGGGGGGTACCAAGAGACCCAGTACTTC. The full variable domain, in which reference TRBV9 and TRBJ2-5 provide the parts outside the CDR3, is DSGVTQTPKHLITATGQRVTLRCSPRSGDLSVYWYQQSLDQGLQFLIQYYNGEERAKGNILERFSAQQFPDLHSELNLSSLELGDSALYFCASSVGTSGGYQETQYFGPGTRLLVL.

This chain joins TRBV10-3 and TRBJ2-7; perhaps D is TRBD1 or TRBD2 (7 bases each). V was cut by 3 bases and J by 6 bases, with 15 bases left in between. CDR3 size: 14 residues. Germline V gives CDR1 ENHRY, CDR2 SYGVKD. DNA of the CDR3: TGTGCCATCAGTGAAGGAGGGGGCGGGAGCGAGCAGTACTTC. It encodes CAISEGGGGSEQYF.

The rearrangement links TRBV19 to TRBJ2-3; 7 nucleotides agree with TRBD1. The CDR3 contains 17 residues. Unmatched junction bases numbered 18, after V lost 5 bases and J lost 7 bases. Germline-derived CDR1 and CDR2 are LNHDA and SQIVND (reference sequence). The CDR3, as DNA: TGTGCCAGTAGTGCCCTCTACCAGACAGGGATTGGATATACGCAGTATTTT. Translation: CASSALYQTGIGYTQYF.

A single count supports this clone. This chain joins TRBV28 and TRBJ2-7, with 7 bases fitting TRBD1. The CDR3 is made up of 11 amino acids. Germline V gene sequence: CDR1 MDHEN, CDR2 SYDVKM. V shed 5 bases and J 5 bases; nucleotides not matched to a gene: 0. CDR3 sequence reads: CASSTGDEQYF. The CDR3 bases are TGTGCCAGCAGTACAGGGGACGAGCAGTACTTC.